This T cell receptor beta chain was sequenced for a study of shared clonotypes between healthy human individuals. Profiled with immunoSEQ multiplex PCR; TCRdb holds only in-frame clones, not every one. The sample holds a few million clones, more than 90% seen once. The ends were cut back, 6 bases at V and 8 bases at J, with 17 bases in the middle. The CDR3 covers 14 residues. Per germline, CDR1 MGHRA and CDR2 YSYEKL. The sequenced sample was naive CD4+ T cells sorted from blood. Noted subset: CD45RA+ positively selected. The chain employs TRBV4-1 and TRBJ1-3; D gene uncertain. The TCR was taken from a man in his late teens or twenties in good health. The CDR3 spells CASRLTLGRDTIYF. In DNA, the CDR3 is TGCGCCAGCAGATTGACACTGGGTCGGGACACCATATATTTT.